The 27 T cell receptor beta chains given below trace back to one sample, sequenced in a study of OX40 agonist ivuxolimab in advanced cancers. The method was immunoSEQ multiplex PCR; TCRdb's version includes in-frame clones alone and lacks a portion of them. The sample has approximately 57,000 clones; about 83% are singletons. This sample comprised CD4+ or CD8+ T cells sorted from blood, obtained in a trial of the OX40 agonist ivuxolimab. The receptors come from an adult with an advanced solid tumor such as melanoma, head and neck, liver or kidney cancer.

The chain recombines TRBV19 with TRBJ1-1; TRBD1 is a possible D gene (5 bases). This CDR3 comprises 13 residues. V was pared by 4 bases and J by 5 bases, with 11 bases between. Germline V gene lookup returns CDR1 LNHDA and CDR2 SQIVND (reference sequence). CDR3 DNA sequence: TGTGCCAGTAGTACGCAGTGGGGGACTGAAGCTTTCTTT. It encodes CASSTQWGTEAFF.

This sequence joins TRBV11-3 and TRBJ2-3; TRBD1 matches at 7 bases. The germline V gene encodes CDR1 SGHNT and CDR2 YENEEA. V shed 4 bases and J 0 bases; nucleotides not matched to a gene: 4. The CDR3 runs 15 residues. In DNA form, the CDR3 reads TGTGCCAGCAGCTCCTCGACAGGGAGCACAGATACGCAGTATTTT. Its protein product is CASSSSTGSTDTQYF.

The rearrangement links TRBV5-6 to TRBJ1-3, with D maybe TRBD1 (6 bases). Germline V gene lookup returns CDR1 SGHDT and CDR2 YYEEEE. V was pared by 4 bases and J by 5 bases, with 13 bases between. This CDR3 region has 14 residues. Here the CDR3 DNA reads TGTGCCAGCAGCCGATGGGGGGCTAGAAACACCATATATTTT. Its translation: CASSRWGARNTIYF.

The chain carries TRBV25-1 and TRBJ2-2, with a tentative D call TRBD1 (6 bases). V was cut by 4 bases and J by 5 bases, with 11 bases left in between. Looked up from germline, CDR1 is MGHDK and CDR2 is SYGVNS. CDR3 length equals 14 residues. CDR3 nucleotide sequence: TGTGCCAGCAGTGCCAGGGGAGAAACCGGGGAGCTGTTTTTT. Translated, it gives CASSARGETGELFF.

The CDR3 reads CASSLVQGQGTEAFF. In nucleotides, the CDR3 is TGCGCCAGCAGCTTGGTCCAGGGGCAGGGGACTGAAGCTTTCTTT. The V gene is TRBV5-1, the J gene TRBJ1-1, with D possibly being TRBD1 (6 bases). V was shortened by 0 bases and J by 5 bases, with 14 bases between the two germline ends. Germline CDR1 and CDR2: SGHRS and YFSETQ. The CDR3 spans 15 residues.

This clone is categorized as large. The chain employs TRBV2 and TRBJ1-3; TRBD1 aligns across 8 bases. Germline values: CDR1 SNHLY, CDR2 FYNNEI. Trimming cost V 5 bases and J 4 bases; bases outside gene matches: 7. CDR3 size: 15 residues. The CDR3 bases are TGTGCCAGCAGTCCCCGACAGGGGCTGGGAAACACCATATATTTT. Protein product: CASSPRQGLGNTIYF.

The chain links TRBV6-5 to TRBJ2-5; the match to TRBD2 covers 9 bases. V lost 6 bases to trimming and J lost 3 bases; unmatched junction nucleotides: 5. The CDR3 has 14 residues. The germline CDR1 and CDR2 sequences are MNHEY and SVGAGI. CDR3 sequence: CASRGAGGEETQYF. CDR3 bases: TGTGCCAGCAGGGGAGCGGGAGGTGAAGAGACCCAGTACTTC.

The sample holds a few counts of this clone. The chain uses TRBV19 and TRBJ1-3; D unclear. Germline V CDR1 and CDR2: LNHDA, SQIVND (reference sequence). The V end lost 7 bases, the J end lost 4 bases, and 14 bases lay between the germline ends. The CDR3 has 14 residues. The CDR3, as DNA: TGTGCCAGTAAGGATCAAGGCTTCGGAAACACCATATATTTT. Translated: CASKDQGFGNTIYF. Combining the CDR3 with reference TRBV19 and TRBJ1-3 gives the whole variable domain DGGITQSPKYLFRKEGQNVTLSCEQNLNHDAMYWYRQDPGQGLRLIYYSQIVNDFQKGDIAEGYSVSREKKESFPLTVTSAQKNPTAFYLCASKDQGFGNTIYFGEGSWLTVV.

The V call is TRBV10-3, the J call TRBJ1-2, with 8 bases matching TRBD1. The CDR3 length is 15 residues. The germline gives CDR1 ENHRY, CDR2 SYGVKD. Trimming at V came to 2 bases and at J to 2 bases, leaving 4 bases not matched to a gene. The CDR3 DNA reads as TGTGCCATCAGTGAGCCAGGGGGCCCCAACTATGGCTACACCTTC. It yields the protein CAISEPGGPNYGYTF.

The V gene is TRBV5-1, the J gene TRBJ2-6, with a possible D match to TRBD2 (5 bases). Germline CDR1 and CDR2: SGHRS and YFSETQ. The CDR3 runs 15 residues. V shed 4 bases and J shed 2 bases, with 10 bases lying between them. The CDR3 coding sequence is TGCGCCAGCAGCCGAGGGTTTCCTGGGGCCAACGTCCTGACTTTC. Translated, it gives CASSRGFPGANVLTF.

The chain couples TRBV19 to TRBJ2-5, with D unresolved. The better agreement between TRBJ2-7 and the DNA end casts doubt on the J call. The CDR3 spans 13 residues. Germline V gene data show CDR1 as LNHDA and CDR2 as SQIVND (reference sequence). For the CDR3, the DNA is TGTGCCAGTAGTGTAAGGGATACCTACGAGCAGTACTTC. Its protein is CASSVRDTYEQYF.

This chain joins TRBV10-2 and TRBJ1-4; tentative D call: TRBD1 (6 bases). V was clipped by 5 bases and J by 3 bases, with 13 bases between them. Germline V gives CDR1 WSHSY, CDR2 SAAADI. This CDR3 region has 15 residues. The CDR3 reads CASSPLQGANEKLFF. The CDR3 DNA follows: TGCGCCAGCAGTCCTTTACAGGGCGCTAATGAAAAACTGTTTTTT.

This chain's CDR3 is CASKIFPGPYEQYF. DNA for the CDR3: TGTGCCAGCAAGATCTTTCCGGGCCCCTACGAGCAGTACTTC. The chain uses TRBV5-5 and TRBJ2-5; D not certain. Gene TRBJ2-7 matches the end of the DNA better, so the J call may be wrong. Looked up from germline, CDR1 is SGHKS and CDR2 is YYEKEE (reference sequence). The length of the CDR3 is 14 residues.

This chain uses TRBV19 with TRBJ1-4; 7 bases are a match to TRBD1. J gave up 6 bases and V 7 bases, and 5 bases lay outside the gene matches. There are 13 residues in the CDR3. Germline loops: CDR1 LNHDA, CDR2 SQIVND (reference sequence). The CDR3 coding sequence is TGTGCCAGTAACGGACAGGCTCATGAAAAACTGTTTTTT. It yields the protein CASNGQAHEKLFF.

J is TRBJ2-1 and V is TRBV5-4, with a possible D match to TRBD1 (6 bases). This CDR3 comprises 14 residues. Looked up from germline, CDR1 is SGHNT and CDR2 is YYREEE (reference sequence). Trimming took 0 bases from V and 6 from J, leaving 10 bases between them. CDR3 residues: CASSLVQGGNEQFF. The CDR3 DNA follows: TGTGCCAGCAGCTTGGTACAGGGTGGCAATGAGCAGTTCTTC.

The V gene is TRBV25-1, the J gene TRBJ1-2; TRBD1 is a possible D gene (5 bases). V was cut by 3 bases and J by 3 bases, with 8 bases left in between. Germline V CDR1 and CDR2: MGHDK, SYGVNS. There are 13 residues in the CDR3. CDR3 DNA sequence: TGTGCCAGCAGTGACCCGGGACACTATGGCTACACCTTC. Protein sequence: CASSDPGHYGYTF.

CDR3 amino acids: CASRGVRENTEAFF. In nucleotides, the CDR3 is TGTGCCAGCAGGGGGGTGAGGGAGAATACTGAAGCTTTCTTT. This chain links TRBV6-1 with TRBJ1-1; possible D gene TRBD1, 5 bases. CDR3 length: 14 amino acids. Germline assignment: CDR1 MNHNS and CDR2 SASEGT. Trimming took off 6 bases at V and 5 bases at J, with 16 bases between the two ends.

The sample holds a few counts of this clone. The chain has TRBV14 and TRBJ2-7; 9 bases fit TRBD1. V shed 4 bases, J shed 2 bases, and the junction held 6 bases outside the gene matches. Germline V gives CDR1 SGHDN, CDR2 FVKESK. CDR3 length equals 15 residues. CDR3 protein: CASSRGTGKAYEQYF. The CDR3 nucleotides are TGTGCCAGCAGCCGAGGGACAGGGAAGGCCTACGAGCAGTACTTC.

V usage is TRBV14 and J usage is TRBJ2-7; 9 bases are shared with TRBD2. V was clipped by 4 bases and J by 1 base; unmatched bases: 5. Looked up from germline, CDR1 is SGHDN and CDR2 is FVKESK. The CDR3 spans 15 residues. The CDR3 here is CASSRETSGSYEQYF. The DNA of the CDR3 is TGTGCCAGCAGCCGGGAGACTAGCGGTTCCTACGAGCAGTACTTC.

V is TRBV2 and J is TRBJ2-5; 8 bases are a match to TRBD2. This CDR3 comprises 15 residues. The V segment lost 1 base and the J segment 1 base; nucleotides outside the gene matches: 2. Germline V gives CDR1 SNHLY, CDR2 FYNNEI. The CDR3 is CASSEVAGPQETQYF. In DNA form, the CDR3 reads TGTGCCAGCAGTGAAGTAGCGGGACCCCAAGAGACCCAGTACTTC.

This clone has only a few counts. This chain links TRBV7-9 with TRBJ1-2; a weak D match, TRBD1 (6 bases). V lost 5 bases and J 8 bases, leaving 9 bases between the germline ends. This CDR3 has 11 residues. Germline-derived CDR1 and CDR2 are SEHNR and FQNEAQ (reference sequence). CDR3 sequence: CASSLGGGYTF. Here the CDR3 DNA reads TGTGCCAGCAGCCTCGGGGGCGGCTACACCTTC.

The V call is TRBV2, the J call TRBJ1-2; 10 nucleotides align to TRBD1. This CDR3 spans 14 amino acids. The trim removed 6 bases at V and 3 bases at J, leaving 4 bases unmatched. Per the germline V gene, CDR1 is SNHLY and CDR2 is FYNNEI. CDR3 region: CASSGTGEHYGYTF. CDR3 sequence (DNA): TGTGCCAGCAGCGGGACAGGGGAGCACTATGGCTACACCTTC.

The gene calls are TRBV7-9 and TRBJ2-3; 10 bases fit TRBD2. The CDR3 is made up of 15 amino acids. CDR1 and CDR2 (germline): SEHNR, FQNEAQ (reference sequence). Trimming cost V 4 bases and J 4 bases; bases outside gene matches: 5. The CDR3 loop is CASSSLAGEADTQYF. Here the CDR3 DNA reads TGTGCCAGCAGCTCCCTAGCGGGAGAAGCAGATACGCAGTATTTT.

V gene TRBV28 combines with J gene TRBJ2-7, with D possibly being TRBD1 (5 bases). The CDR3 is 13 residues long. The V end lost 6 bases, the J end lost 2 bases, and 11 bases lay between the germline ends. Germline V gene lookup returns CDR1 MDHEN and CDR2 SYDVKM. The CDR3 loop is CASRPQGTYEQYF. CDR3 sequence (DNA): TGTGCCAGCAGGCCGCAGGGTACCTACGAGCAGTACTTC. Filled out from reference TRBV28 and TRBJ2-7, the complete variable domain reads DVKVTQSSRYLVKRTGEKVFLECVQDMDHENMFWYRQDPGLGLRLIYFSYDVKMKEKGDIPEGYSVSREKKERFSLILESASTNQTSMYLCASRPQGTYEQYFGPGTRLTVT.

Points on this clone: Within the sample, other DNA sequences also encode this same CDR3. The chain has TRBV11-3 and TRBJ1-1, with D unresolved. Looked up from germline, CDR1 is SGHNT and CDR2 is YENEEA. Trimming left V 5 bases short and J 4 bases short, with 8 bases between. This CDR3 spans 12 amino acids. The DNA for the CDR3 is TGTGCCAGCAGCCTCACGGGCACTGAAGCTTTCTTT. The encoded protein is CASSLTGTEAFF.

This chain links TRBV19 with TRBJ1-4, with D possibly matching TRBD1 (5 bases). Germline V gene sequence: CDR1 LNHDA, CDR2 SQIVND (reference sequence). The length of the CDR3 is 16 residues. Trimming shortened V by 4 bases and J by 10 bases, and 22 bases separated the two germline ends. In nucleotides, the CDR3 is TGTGCCAGTAGTAGCAGCGGGACGCCATACGGGGGAAAACTGTTTTTT. It is translated as CASSSSGTPYGGKLFF.

The chain is built from TRBV2 and TRBJ1-4; possible D gene TRBD1, 6 bases. Germline-derived CDR1 and CDR2 are SNHLY and FYNNEI. The CDR3 consists of 15 residues. The germline V and J ends were trimmed by 6 bases and 8 bases, with 19 bases remaining between them. The chain's CDR3 is CASSTYGGRKEKLFF. The CDR3 coding sequence is TGTGCCAGCAGCACCTACGGGGGCCGCAAAGAAAAACTGTTTTTT. The full variable domain, with the rest looked up from reference TRBV2 and TRBJ1-4, is EPEVTQTPSHQVTQMGQEVILRCVPISNHLYFYWYRQILGQKVEFLVSFYNNEISEKSEIFDDQFSVERPDGSNFTLKIRSTKLEDSAMYFCASSTYGGRKEKLFFGSGTQLSVL.